This note documents a single T cell receptor (beta chain) sequence. Unmatched junction bases numbered 7, after V lost 2 bases and J lost 6 bases. The germline V gene encodes CDR1 MNHEY and CDR2 SMNVEV (reference sequence). The CDR3 covers 15 residues. Generated by immunoSEQ multiplex PCR, the TCRdb table keeps only in-frame clones and is missing some. The sample holds under 45,000 clones, around 86% seen once. The data originate from a study of blood T cell repertoires in COVID-19. The clonotype was recovered from a man aged 80 or over with active COVID-19. V is TRBV27 and J is TRBJ2-3, with TRBD2 matching over 8 bases. Sequences were obtained from peripheral blood. CDR3 in DNA: TGTGCCAGCAGTTTACGGAGCGGGAGATCCGATACGCAGTATTTT. Translating it yields CASSLRSGRSDTQYF.